Following are 21 T cell receptor beta chains from one sample sequenced in a study of shared clonotypes between healthy human individuals. The table came from immunoSEQ multiplex PCR; TCRdb's copy has only in-frame clones and leaves some out. This table has approximately 530,000 clones, approximately 94% appearing once. Input material: naive CD4+ T cells sorted from blood. Specified subset: CD45RA+ positively selected. The source is a woman aged 25 to 39 in good health.

This chain links TRBV10-3 with TRBJ2-2; D is uncertain. The CDR3 runs to 14 residues. CDR1 is ENHRY and CDR2 is SYGVKD in the germline V gene. Trimming stripped 5 bases from V and 4 bases from J, with 11 bases between. Here the CDR3 reads CAISPGAGTGELFF. CDR3 nucleotides: TGTGCCATCAGTCCTGGCGCCGGCACCGGGGAGCTGTTTTTT.

The chain has TRBV4-2 and TRBJ2-5, with TRBD1 as a possible D gene (6 bases). The CDR3 sequence is 15 residues long. The germline V and J ends were trimmed by 4 bases and 5 bases, with 17 bases remaining between them. Germline CDR1 is LGHNA and CDR2 is YNFKEQ. Written as DNA, the CDR3 is TGTGCCAGCAGCCGGTGGGCAGGGGAAGGGGAGACCCAGTACTTC. It codes for CASSRWAGEGETQYF.

The chain carries TRBV2 and TRBJ2-7, with TRBD1 as a possible D gene (6 bases). The CDR3 is 13 amino acids. CDR1 is SNHLY, CDR2 FYNNEI, per germline. V was trimmed by 7 bases and J by 2 bases, leaving 12 bases between them. As DNA, the CDR3 is TGTGCCAGCAACCGGGACAAACCCTACGAGCAGTACTTC. Protein product: CASNRDKPYEQYF.

This clone was detected only once. The rearrangement uses TRBV19 and TRBJ1-3; the D is unclear. The CDR3 is 15 amino acids. V lost 3 bases to trimming and J lost 0 bases, with 9 bases between them. Germline V gene sequence: CDR1 LNHDA, CDR2 SQIVND (reference sequence). CDR3 in amino acids: CASSITAISGNTIYF. CDR3 in DNA: TGTGCCAGTAGTATTACGGCGATCTCTGGAAACACCATATATTTT.

The rearrangement joins TRBV11-2 to TRBJ2-1; maybe TRBD2 (6 bases). Per the germline V gene, CDR1 is SGHAT and CDR2 is FQNNGV. The CDR3 is 15 residues long. V was trimmed by 8 bases and J by 6 bases, leaving 20 bases between them. For the CDR3, the DNA is TGTGCCAGCCGGGCCCGGGCTAGCGATCCCAATGAGCAGTTCTTC. The encoded protein is CASRARASDPNEQFF.

Concerning this clone: This sample includes further DNA sequences coding for the same CDR3. The chain is built from TRBV28 and TRBJ2-7; D unresolved. Germline-derived CDR1 and CDR2 are MDHEN and SYDVKM. Trimming took 5 bases from V and 2 from J, leaving 4 bases between them. The CDR3 totals 11 residues. The CDR3 sequence is CASSLAYEQYF. The CDR3 DNA sequence: TGTGCCAGCAGTCTCGCCTACGAGCAGTACTTC.

The J gene is TRBJ1-1, the V gene TRBV29-1, with a weak D call TRBD1 (5 bases). From germline, CDR1 is SQVTM and CDR2 ANQGSEA. Trimming shortened V by 6 bases and J by 7 bases, and 12 bases separated the two germline ends. The CDR3 has 11 amino acids. The CDR3 nucleotides are TGCAGCGTAGGGACCGTCCATGAAGCTTTCTTT. Amino acid sequence: CSVGTVHEAFF.

The chain links TRBV9 to TRBJ2-1, with 11 bases identical to TRBD2. Germline V lookup: CDR1 SGDLS, CDR2 YYNGEE. With V trimmed by 4 bases and J by 2 bases, 2 bases remained unmatched. CDR3 length: 15 amino acids. The CDR3, as DNA: TGTGCCAGCAGCCGGACTAGCGGGCCCTACAATGAGCAGTTCTTC. Its protein product is CASSRTSGPYNEQFF.

The CDR3 coding sequence is TGTGCCAGCAGTTTAGGGAAAGGGGGCCGCAAGACCCAGTACTTC. It translates to CASSLGKGGRKTQYF. This sequence joins TRBV28 and TRBJ2-5; 7 bases fit TRBD1. Germline CDR1 reads MDHEN; CDR2 reads SYDVKM. The CDR3 is 15 residues long. V shed 2 bases and J 6 bases; nucleotides not matched to a gene: 9.

This chain links TRBV28 with TRBJ2-7, with D perhaps matching TRBD1 (6 bases). V lost 6 bases, J lost 6 bases, and 15 bases lay in between. The CDR3 totals 13 residues. Germline V CDR1 and CDR2: MDHEN, SYDVKM. CDR3 nucleotide sequence: TGTGCCAGCAGACAAAACAGGGTAGGCGAGCAGTACTTC. As protein: CASRQNRVGEQYF.

The chain uses TRBV7-9 and TRBJ1-2; a weak D match, TRBD1 (6 bases). The germline CDR1 and CDR2 sequences are SEHNR and FQNEAQ (reference sequence). The CDR3 contains 13 residues. V dropped 7 bases and J dropped 0 bases, with 9 bases sitting between them. Written as DNA, the CDR3 is TGTGCCAGCACCCAGGGGACTAACTATGGCTACACCTTC. Translated, it gives CASTQGTNYGYTF.

The V gene is TRBV2, the J gene TRBJ1-3; the D gene is possibly TRBD1 (5 bases). Germline values: CDR1 SNHLY, CDR2 FYNNEI. V lost 0 bases and J lost 7, with 10 bases in between. CDR3 size: 14 residues. The CDR3 protein is CASSEALRGNTIYF. The CDR3 DNA reads TGTGCCAGCAGTGAAGCGCTCCGGGGCAACACCATATATTTT.

This rearrangement joins TRBV28 to TRBJ2-2; D is perhaps TRBD1 (6 bases). The ends were cut back, 9 bases at V and 0 bases at J, with 11 bases in the middle. Germline assignment: CDR1 MDHEN and CDR2 SYDVKM. This CDR3 has 14 amino acids. CDR3 region: CASKGHTNTGELFF. CDR3 coding DNA: TGTGCCAGTAAGGGACATACGAACACCGGGGAGCTGTTTTTT. Together with reference TRBV28 and TRBJ2-2, the CDR3 gives the full variable domain: DVKVTQSSRYLVKRTGEKVFLECVQDMDHENMFWYRQDPGLGLRLIYFSYDVKMKEKGDIPEGYSVSREKKERFSLILESASTNQTSMYLCASKGHTNTGELFFGEGSRLTVL.

The chain joins TRBV9 to TRBJ2-2; 9 bases match TRBD1. The germline V gene has CDR1 SGDLS and CDR2 YYNGEE. The CDR3 consists of 17 residues. The ends lost 2 bases at V and 7 bases at J; junction bases unmatched: 12. The CDR3 bases are TGTGCCAGCAGCGTCCTAAAACAGGGGGCGCGTGTCGGGGAGCTGTTTTTT. It translates to CASSVLKQGARVGELFF.

The chain combines TRBV21-1 with TRBJ1-5; TRBD1 is the table's D call, not checked against the DNA. TRBV21-1 is reported as a pseudogene. This CDR3 is 19 amino acids long. The CDR3 DNA reads as TGTGCCAGCAGCAAACGTGGGACAGCCACTGGGCTAAGCAATCAGCCCCAGCATTTT. Protein sequence: CASSKRGTATGLSNQPQHF.

The chain combines TRBV2 with TRBJ2-4; 7 nucleotides match TRBD1. The germline CDR1 and CDR2 sequences are SNHLY and FYNNEI. After removal of 8 bases from V and 7 bases from J, the junction contained 5 bases not matched to a gene. CDR3 length: 12 residues. The chain's CDR3 is CASSLQGNIQYF. Here the CDR3 DNA reads TGTGCCAGCTCCCTACAGGGGAACATTCAGTACTTC.

V is TRBV28 and J is TRBJ1-1; D remains unclear. This CDR3 region has 15 residues. The ends were cut back, 2 bases at V and 0 bases at J, with 10 bases in the middle. Per the germline V gene, CDR1 is MDHEN and CDR2 is SYDVKM. This CDR3 reads CASSLQTGMNTEAFF. CDR3 bases: TGTGCCAGCAGTTTACAAACGGGGATGAACACTGAAGCTTTCTTT.

This sequence joins TRBV19 and TRBJ1-2; 10 bases are shared with TRBD1. CDR1 is LNHDA, CDR2 SQIVND, per germline (reference sequence). The CDR3 contains 15 residues. J gave up 7 bases and V 5 bases, and 10 bases lay outside the gene matches. The CDR3 spells CASSSHRQGAGGYTF. DNA for the CDR3: TGTGCCAGTAGTTCACACAGACAGGGGGCTGGTGGCTACACCTTC.

The chain uses TRBV28 and TRBJ1-3; D gene uncertain. The CDR3 has 15 residues. Germline CDR1 is MDHEN and CDR2 is SYDVKM. Deletions cut 4 bases from V and 0 bases from J, with 10 bases between. CDR3 loop: CASSSSADSGNTIYF. CDR3 nucleotides: TGTGCCAGCAGTTCCTCAGCTGACTCTGGAAACACCATATATTTT.

This sequence joins TRBV30 and TRBJ1-5, with TRBD1 identical over 8 bases. CDR1 and CDR2 (germline): GTSNPN, SVGIG (reference sequence). The length of the CDR3 is 14 residues. V lost 4 bases and J lost 3; bases outside the gene matches: 5. The CDR3 region has the DNA TGTGCCTGGAAAAGGACAGGGACCAATCAGCCCCAGCATTTT. It specifies CAWKRTGTNQPQHF.

The CDR3 DNA is TGCAGCGTCCCCTTGTGGGGGGAGATTCGGAATGAGCAGTTCTTC. Translating gives CSVPLWGEIRNEQFF. V is TRBV29-1 and J is TRBJ2-1; D may be TRBD2 (6 bases). Trimming stripped 6 bases from V and 7 bases from J, with 22 bases between. Germline V CDR1 and CDR2: SQVTM, ANQGSEA. This CDR3 region has 15 residues.